This TCR beta chain emerged from a study of OX40 agonist ivuxolimab in advanced cancers. Study-wide results and limits: Expanded peripheral T cell antigen specificity was not determined.

The CDR3 is made up of 15 amino acids. Produced via immunoSEQ multiplex PCR; TCRdb's table is partial and in-frame only. The sample lists 65,000 to 85,000 clones, about 88% occurring once. Worth noting for this clone: No antigen is known for it.

Peripheral blood came from all dose cohorts at three timepoints. The J gene is TRBJ1-5, the V gene TRBV21-1; the D call of TRBD1 is as the table states it, not checked on the DNA. TRBV21-1 corresponds to a pseudogene. This clonotype originated in an adult with an advanced solid tumor such as melanoma, head and neck, liver or kidney cancer. The sequencing used CD4+ or CD8+ T cells sorted from blood, collected in a trial of the OX40 agonist ivuxolimab. CDR3 sequence: CASSKIMAAPGPQHF. For the CDR3, the DNA is TGTGCCAGCAGCAAAATTATGGCCGCTCCAGGGCCCCAGCATTTT.